Listed here are 24 T cell receptor beta chains from one sample, sequenced in a study of neoadjuvant anti-PD-1 for oral cavity cancer. This table comes from immunoSEQ multiplex PCR, and its TCRdb copy is limited to in-frame clones, with some not included. The sample lists some 6,700 clones, 72% seen once, with less than 3% in the top ten. Sequenced material: PBMCs, taken before nivolumab (anti-PD-1) treatment. The receptors stem from a person aged 40 to 85 with oral cavity squamous cell carcinoma.

This CDR3 reads CATSYGAASNNYEQYF. CDR3 coding DNA: TGTGCCACCAGCTATGGGGCAGCCAGTAACAACTACGAGCAGTACTTC. V is TRBV15 and J is TRBJ2-7, with D possibly being TRBD1 (5 bases). Trimming pared 5 bases from V and 3 bases from J, leaving 20 bases between. Germline-derived CDR1 and CDR2 are LNHNV and YYDKDF (reference sequence). This CDR3 has 16 residues.

V is TRBV7-9 and J is TRBJ2-7; the D is unclear. Per the germline V gene, CDR1 is SEHNR and CDR2 is FQNEAQ (reference sequence). The CDR3 length is 12 residues. Trimming left V 5 bases short and J 7 bases short, with 12 bases between. The CDR3 protein is CASSAKGREQYF. CDR3 DNA sequence: TGTGCCAGCAGCGCAAAGGGCAGGGAGCAGTACTTC.

The chain uses TRBV9 and TRBJ1-1; 7 nucleotides align to TRBD1. The germline CDR1 and CDR2 sequences are SGDLS and YYNGEE. V shed 1 base and J 5 bases; nucleotides not matched to a gene: 8. CDR3 length: 15 amino acids. The CDR3 is CASSVIPTGDTEAFF. The DNA of the CDR3 is TGTGCCAGCAGCGTAATACCAACAGGGGATACTGAAGCTTTCTTT.

Concerning this clone: One end of the junction fails to match germline, which may point to a read error. The V and J genes are TRBV7-9 and TRBJ2-7; 7 nucleotides line up with TRBD1. CDR1 SEHNR and CDR2 FQNEAQ come from the germline V gene (reference sequence). The CDR3 runs to 15 residues. The CDR3: CASSHDGTALYEQYF. The CDR3 DNA reads TGTGCCAGCAGCCACGATGGGACAGCTCTCTACGAACAGTACTTC.

V gene TRBV11-2 combines with J gene TRBJ2-5; D is tentatively TRBD1 or TRBD2 (5 bases each). Germline V gives CDR1 SGHAT, CDR2 FQNNGV. Between the trimmed V and J ends, which lost 3 bases and 5 bases, there was a span of 19 bases. The CDR3 extends over 16 amino acids. The CDR3 coding sequence is TGTGCCAGCAGCTTTTTGGGGCATGGGGGACGGGAGACCCAGTACTTC. Translated, it gives CASSFLGHGGRETQYF.

This rearrangement joins TRBV4-1 to TRBJ2-3; 10 bases fit TRBD1. The CDR3 runs to 18 residues. From germline, CDR1 is MGHRA and CDR2 YSYEKL. The V and J ends lost 0 bases and 3 bases, in that order; junction bases with no gene match: 9. Here the CDR3 DNA reads TGCGCCAGCAGCCAAGATCAGACAGGGGGCGGTGTGACAGATACGCAGTATTTT. This translates into CASSQDQTGGGVTDTQYF.

The CDR3 region has the DNA TGCAGCGTTGAAGGGGGACAAAATCAGCCCCAGCATTTT. It is translated as CSVEGGQNQPQHF. The chain has TRBV29-1 and TRBJ1-5; a possible D gene is TRBD1 (6 bases). Trimming cost V 1 base and J 4 bases, with 8 bases left between them. From germline, CDR1 is SQVTM and CDR2 ANQGSEA. CDR3 length: 13 residues.

The chain uses TRBV6-1 and TRBJ1-1; 7 bases line up with TRBD1. CDR3 length: 15 amino acids. Germline V lookup: CDR1 MNHNS, CDR2 SASEGT. The trim removed 3 bases at V and 7 bases at J, leaving 11 bases unmatched. This CDR3 is CASSEGAGGDLEAFF. The CDR3 DNA sequence: TGTGCCAGCAGTGAGGGTGCAGGGGGGGATCTTGAAGCTTTCTTT.

This chain joins TRBV2 and TRBJ2-4, with D possibly matching TRBD2 (6 bases). The germline V and J ends were trimmed by 6 bases and 4 bases, with 7 bases remaining between them. There are 12 residues in the CDR3. Germline V gives CDR1 SNHLY, CDR2 FYNNEI. CDR3 sequence (DNA): TGTGCCAGCAGCGCGGGGAAAAACATTCAGTACTTC. It is translated as CASSAGKNIQYF.

The chain links TRBV19 to TRBJ2-3; D not certain. This CDR3 region has 15 residues. CDR1 and CDR2 from the germline V gene are LNHDA and SQIVND (reference sequence). V was clipped by 5 bases and J by 2 bases, with 14 bases between them. As DNA, the CDR3 is TGTGCCAGTAGTGACCGGGTCCAAAACACAGATACGCAGTATTTT. Protein: CASSDRVQNTDTQYF.

This chain uses TRBV18 with TRBJ2-3, with 14 bases lining up with TRBD2. CDR3 length: 16 residues. J was trimmed by 3 bases and V by 5 bases; bases with no gene match: 4. The germline V gene has CDR1 KGHSH and CDR2 LQKENI. CDR3 sequence (DNA): TGTGCCAGCTCAACGACTAGCGGGGGGGCTACAGATACGCAGTATTTT. It translates to CASSTTSGGATDTQYF.

This chain joins TRBV5-4 and TRBJ1-2; 9 bases align to TRBD1. CDR3 size: 14 residues. The germline V gene encodes CDR1 SGHNT and CDR2 YYREEE (reference sequence). J was trimmed by 6 bases and V by 4 bases; bases with no gene match: 7. The DNA for the CDR3 is TGTGCCAGCAGCCCTGGACAGGGGTTGGATGGCTACACCTTC. This gives the protein CASSPGQGLDGYTF.

This chain uses TRBV5-1 with TRBJ2-1; D is unclear. The CDR3 runs to 15 residues. Per germline, CDR1 SGHRS and CDR2 YFSETQ. V dropped 2 bases and J dropped 0 bases, with 9 bases sitting between them. The CDR3 loop is CASSLAFSSYNEQFF. The CDR3 nucleotides are TGCGCCAGCAGCTTAGCTTTCTCCTCCTACAATGAGCAGTTCTTC.

This chain joins TRBV4-1 and TRBJ1-1, with TRBD1 as a possible D gene (5 bases). This CDR3 contains 17 residues. CDR1 and CDR2 from the germline V gene are MGHRA and YSYEKL. Trimming pared 2 bases from V and 5 bases from J, leaving 21 bases between. The CDR3 DNA sequence: TGCGCCAGCAGCCAATTGGACATGATTGCTTTGGGTACTGAAGCTTTCTTT. It codes for CASSQLDMIALGTEAFF.

CDR3 residues: CASSRQTSGGDEQYF. The CDR3 nucleotides read TGTGCCAGCAGTCGACAGACTAGCGGGGGAGACGAGCAGTACTTC. The V gene is TRBV6-5, the J gene TRBJ2-7; 12 bases are shared with TRBD2. The CDR3 consists of 15 residues. CDR1 MNHEY and CDR2 SVGAGI come from the germline V gene. Trimming removed 5 bases from V and 5 bases from J; junction bases left unmatched: 7.

This clone showed up just a few times. The rearrangement joins TRBV11-2 to TRBJ2-5; D is perhaps TRBD1 (5 bases). Germline CDR1 reads SGHAT; CDR2 reads FQNNGV. V dropped 4 bases and J dropped 0 bases, with 15 bases sitting between them. The CDR3 contains 16 residues. As DNA, the CDR3 is TGTGCCAGCAGCTCCGTCGGGCAGGGTGACCAAGAGACCCAGTACTTC. As protein: CASSSVGQGDQETQYF.

This chain links TRBV5-1 with TRBJ2-5; 7 nucleotides align to TRBD2. CDR3 length: 14 residues. Germline assignment: CDR1 SGHRS and CDR2 YFSETQ. Losses at the gene ends were 5 bases for V and 2 bases for J; bases not matched to a gene: 6. The CDR3 loop reads CASRSASGQETQYF. DNA for the CDR3: TGCGCCAGCAGGTCGGCTAGCGGACAAGAGACCCAGTACTTC.

This rearrangement joins TRBV27 to TRBJ2-2; D gene unclear. CDR1 MNHEY and CDR2 SMNVEV come from the germline V gene (reference sequence). Trimming removed 1 base at V and 9 bases at J, with 9 bases between. The CDR3 runs to 13 residues. CDR3 protein: CASSLFGQRELFF. The DNA for the CDR3 is TGTGCCAGCAGTTTATTTGGGCAGAGGGAGCTGTTTTTT.

The rearrangement links TRBV6-6 to TRBJ1-2; the D gene is possibly TRBD1 (5 bases). Trimming shortened V by 2 bases and J by 3 bases, and 13 bases separated the two germline ends. Germline loops: CDR1 MNHNY, CDR2 SVGAGI (reference sequence). The CDR3 length is 15 residues. CDR3 loop: CASSYGDRIYYGYTF. The CDR3, as DNA: TGTGCCAGCAGTTACGGAGACAGAATCTACTATGGCTACACCTTC.

This chain connects TRBV2 to TRBJ2-7; perhaps TRBD2 as D (7 bases). The V end was cut by 6 bases, the J end by 1 base, with 22 bases between. This CDR3 contains 17 residues. In germline, CDR1 is SNHLY, CDR2 FYNNEI. In DNA, the CDR3 is TGTGCCAGCAGAGCCAAGGCCTTAGGGGGGGGATCCTACGAGCAGTACTTC. It specifies CASRAKALGGGSYEQYF.

The J gene is TRBJ1-5, the V gene TRBV5-1; D gene unclear. Trimming left V 3 bases short and J 0 bases short, with 10 bases between. Germline assignment: CDR1 SGHRS and CDR2 YFSETQ. This CDR3 region has 15 residues. DNA of the CDR3: TGCGCCAGCAGCTGGACGGACGGTAGCAATCAGCCCCAGCATTTT. It codes for CASSWTDGSNQPQHF.

This clone was recorded a few times. The CDR3 DNA sequence: TGTGCCAGCAGTGAAGGGGCGGGACACAACACCGGGGAGCTGTTTTTT. Translating it yields CASSEGAGHNTGELFF. This chain uses TRBV2 with TRBJ2-2, with D perhaps matching TRBD1 or TRBD2 (6 bases each). The CDR3 extends over 16 amino acids. Trimming took 1 base from V and 2 from J, leaving 11 bases between them. The V gene's germline CDR1 is SNHLY and CDR2 FYNNEI. The full variable domain, rest sourced from reference TRBV2 and TRBJ2-2, is EPEVTQTPSHQVTQMGQEVILRCVPISNHLYFYWYRQILGQKVEFLVSFYNNEISEKSEIFDDQFSVERPDGSNFTLKIRSTKLEDSAMYFCASSEGAGHNTGELFFGEGSRLTVL.

The chain couples TRBV7-9 to TRBJ2-7; 12 nucleotides agree with TRBD2. The length of the CDR3 is 15 residues. V gave up 5 bases and J gave up 6 bases; unmatched junction bases: 8. The germline gives CDR1 SEHNR, CDR2 FQNEAQ (reference sequence). The CDR3 region has the DNA TGTGCCAGCAGCAGCTCTAGCGGGGGGGCCTCCGAGCAGTACTTC. This codes for CASSSSSGGASEQYF.

The sample holds one count of this clone. The rearrangement joins TRBV9 to TRBJ1-2; D gene uncertain. Germline V gives CDR1 SGDLS, CDR2 YYNGEE. This CDR3 contains 15 residues. V was clipped by 1 base and J by 3 bases, with 13 bases between them. CDR3: CASSVSKGGDYGYTF. CDR3 DNA: TGTGCCAGCAGCGTATCAAAGGGCGGGGACTATGGCTACACCTTC.